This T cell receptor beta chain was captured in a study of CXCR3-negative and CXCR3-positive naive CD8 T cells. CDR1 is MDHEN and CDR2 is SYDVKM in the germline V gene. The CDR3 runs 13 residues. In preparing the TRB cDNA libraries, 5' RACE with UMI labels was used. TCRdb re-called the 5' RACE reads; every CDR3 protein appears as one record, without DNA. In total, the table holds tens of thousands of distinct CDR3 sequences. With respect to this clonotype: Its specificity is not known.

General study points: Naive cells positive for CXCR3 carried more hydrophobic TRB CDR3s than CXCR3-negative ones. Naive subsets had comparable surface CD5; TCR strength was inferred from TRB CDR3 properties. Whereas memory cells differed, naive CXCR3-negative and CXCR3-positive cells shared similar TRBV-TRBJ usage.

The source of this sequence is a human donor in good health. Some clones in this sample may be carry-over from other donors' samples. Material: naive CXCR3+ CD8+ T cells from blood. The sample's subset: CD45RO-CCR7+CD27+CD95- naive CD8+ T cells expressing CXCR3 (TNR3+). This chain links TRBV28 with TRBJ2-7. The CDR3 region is CASSPNPSYEQYF.